This T cell receptor (beta chain) appears in the sequencing data of a study of cytomegalovirus exposure and HLA in healthy donors (dated by TCRdb to about 2017). With respect to the entire study: In an earlier analysis of some 610 of the donors, around 290 Gb of sequence data and 117 million unique TCR beta sequences from 180 million or so T cells were reported. The later analysis used no new phenotypic data to find candidate immune exposures, relying instead on TCR beta sequences and their occurrence across donors. High-throughput TCR immunosequencing, statistical association of individual TCRs with disease status, and machine learning were combined to predict cytomegalovirus infection status. A later genetic analysis took genome-wide SNP genotypes for about 55% of the 666 donors and used that subset as a discovery cohort. Both class I and class II loci were covered by HLA typing, at four-digit resolution. To study patterns of TCR occurrence, a later analysis re-analyzed previously published TCR beta repertoires from 600 to 750 donors and added high-resolution HLA genotyping. Of the roughly 390 genotyped donors, more than 75% were placed in the genetic ancestry cluster associated with self-reported Caucasian donors. An earlier analysis of 587 of the donors applied high-throughput TCR beta sequencing to assess whether each TCR beta V gene segment acted as functional or pseudogenic. All discovery cohort repertoires had been generated on a single sequencing platform. Because of strong linkage in the cohort, four or five DR-DQ haplotypes were treated as single units for association and clustering. The study was designed to test whether signatures of past pathogen exposure could be identified by cataloging public T cell receptors. The study profiled the T cell repertoires of some 610 subjects by immunosequencing and related them to cytomegalovirus serostatus. Alongside the repertoire data, information on donor age, sex, ethnicity and CMV serostatus was compiled. Approximately 310 gigabases of sequencing data and 80 million or so unique TCR sequences were included in an early release covering roughly 700 HLA-typed donors. Besides the first cohort of roughly 640 subjects, a separate validation cohort made up of 120 different subjects was used. Typing coverage varied by locus: roughly 620-630 donors for A, B, C, DRB1 and DQB1; around 560 for DQA1; more than 600 for DPA1; 450 to 480 for DPB1. On average, roughly 250,000 unique TCR beta nucleotide sequences were sequenced per donor among a few hundred genotyped donors of the cohort, with around 19% of those sequences being non-productive. The research as a whole found: Several of the top co-occurrence clusters appeared to be linked to parvovirus B19, influenza, CMV and Epstein-Barr virus, according to a later analysis. Some 16 rarely observed V segments, including chromosome 9 orphons, were excluded from the earlier analysis of several hundred of the donors because counts were too low. A later genetic analysis reported fewer N-insertions in productive TCRs among donors in an Asian-associated ancestry cluster than the roughly 620-donor mean. The cohort was sequenced for TCR beta chains only, and without alpha or paired-chain data the features that could be detected were limited. Immune exposure information for the cohort was limited to CMV serostatus. A cluster of highly shared sequence variants was judged likely to represent a technical artifact of the sequencing pipeline. When HLA alleles, especially DR and DQ, strongly co-occurred, attributing TCR associations to individual alleles was difficult. According to the authors, the approach could potentially be generalized to other disease states and immunological phenotypes. A later analysis found that TCR association rates varied across HLA loci, with DRB1 alleles showing the most associated TCRs and HLA-C alleles the fewest. In a later genetic analysis, a missense DCLRE1C variant was associated with V-gene and J-gene trimming of TCR beta chains, and the association was replicated in an independent cohort. While some public TCRs were present in many individuals, most TCR sequences turned up only very rarely across donors. Three of the identified cytomegalovirus-associated TCR beta chains were confirmed in vitro to be specific for cytomegalovirus antigens. A further reported finding was that TCR beta sequences accurately predicted the HLA-A and HLA-B alleles for most subjects in the first cohort. The study gave a list of some 150 TCR beta chains associated with cytomegalovirus. Presence/absence analyses assumed roughly uniform sequencing depth across donors, an assumption that may not hold. The classifier was reported to diagnose cytomegalovirus status with high specificity and sensitivity in both the original and validation cohorts. In an earlier analysis of about 600 of the donors, most TCR beta V segments appeared in productive rearrangements about 87% or about 30% of the time, broadly matching IMGT annotations. Some IMGT-functional V segments, including TRBV6-2 and TRBV6-3, could not be distinguished by the 87-base-pair reads and were therefore excluded. A later analysis associated 15,000 to 20,000 TCR beta sequences with specific HLA alleles at a false discovery rate of 0.05. Because HLA typing was missing for some donors at each locus, association tests included only the typed subset. Most CMV-associated TCR beta chains appeared to be HLA-restricted in a later analysis, and the HLA associations seemed to be driven largely by CMV exposure. Correlated functional status among segregating V segments might reflect linkage disequilibrium, but an unknown experimental factor could not be ruled out. In a later analysis, HLA-associated TCR beta chains showed more clonal expansion and lower generation probabilities than non-associated chains that were equally common.

Remarks on this clone: Which antigen it targets is not known. Within one base of it there is no much larger clone, and no base qualities were kept.

The CDR3 runs 13 amino acids, cysteine and phenylalanine included. Solely the CDR3 DNA is kept, with 39 bases framed from the first base. CDR1 and CDR2 are drawn from the germline V gene: MNHEY, SVGAGI. V lost 6 bases and J lost 4 bases, and the count of bases not matched to a germline gene is 4. The cohort comprised under 700 healthy bone marrow donors. At the time of sampling, every cohort member was nominally healthy, though immune exposures that went unrecorded were likely present. The donor tested CMV seronegative, placing the donor among the 350 or so seronegative members of the cohort. A peripheral blood sample was provided by each donor, and peripheral blood mononuclear cells were used for TCR beta sequencing. Genomic DNA was extracted from the blood cell samples with the Qiagen DNeasy Blood Extraction Kit. Receptors were amplified or captured by the immunoSEQ multiplex PCR assay. For the multiplex PCR, a mixture combining 60 forward primers for TCR Vbeta segments and 13 reverse primers for TCR Jbeta segments was used. Amplification of the CDR3 region of rearranged TCR beta genes was performed with a multiplex PCR assay on genomic DNA. The Illumina HiSeq System was used to sequence the amplified TCR beta libraries as 87-base-pair reads. As for the authors' bioinformatics: A later analysis counted 65 million to 90 million unique TCR beta chains across the 550 to 700 repertoires, and 10 million to 11 million of these chains were shared by at least two donors. To remove PCR and sequencing errors, raw reads were error-corrected and collapsed into unique sequences using a nearest-neighbor algorithm that merged closely related sequences. CDR3 sequences were aligned to IMGT reference sequences to assign V, D and J gene segments. For a sequence to be retained, at least a six-nucleotide match to both a V gene segment and a J gene segment was required. A rearrangement counted as productive if the CDR3 had no stop codons and remained in frame with V and J, and every other rearrangement counted as non-productive. CDR3 was defined according to IMGT convention as the region running from the second conserved V-encoded cysteine to the conserved J-encoded phenylalanine. The earlier analysis of about 570 of the donors excluded any sequence lacking an unambiguous match to a single V gene segment. In an earlier analysis of 587 of the donors, a V segment was called functional when productive rearrangements were above 56.7%, and segregating when the standard deviation between donors exceeded 5%. A statistical classification framework was built for diagnosing cytomegalovirus status from the catalog of TCR beta chain sequences. In a later analysis, V and J genes were assigned by comparing TCR nucleotide sequences against IMGT/GENE-DB human TR gene sequences. Using the TCRdist pipeline, a later analysis assigned CDR3 sequences along with most-parsimonious VDJ recombination scenarios. In a later analysis, each TCR beta chain was defined by its CDR3 amino acid sequence together with its V-gene family, and reads lacking a unique V-gene family were excluded. To address suspected cross-contamination and a sequencing artifact, a later analysis removed under 600 highly shared, low-generation-probability nucleotide sequences. A later analysis calculated a clonal expansion index for each public chain from normalized within-repertoire ranks of inferred template counts. A later analysis computed generation probabilities with a VDJ recombination model fitted to out-of-frame rearrangements, and checked the results against IGoR. In a later analysis, TCR-TCR, TCR-HLA and TCR-CMV co-occurrence was scored with hypergeometric tests, and a repertoire-size bias correction was applied to TCR pairs. In a later analysis, false discovery rates were estimated by permuting HLA or CMV assignments 20 times. A later analysis grouped co-occurring TCRs with DBSCAN, adding TCRdist sequence similarity when clustering within HLA-allele-positive subsets. Repertoires with fewer than 30,000 or more than 120,000 public chains were left out of co-occurrence clustering, as were four to six repertoires with anomalous nucleotide sharing. The source is immuneACCESS, and TCRdb retained only in-frame sequences with V and J called. Part of the clones is not carried over; for the studies checked, unresolved V genes explain less than half of this, and the remainder is unexplained. That table furnishes V, J and clone size, whereas the DNA furnished D and trimming. The sample records about 150,000 clones, around 79% of which are singletons. The ten largest clones represent around 0.7% of the sample.

Sequences were obtained from PBMCs. The chain is made from TRBV6-5 and TRBJ1-2; 8 middle bases align to TRBD1. The origin of this receptor is a male donor in good health and CMV-seronegative. Here the CDR3 is given as CASRGTGSYGYTF. The sequenced DNA is TGTGCCAGCAGAGGGACAGGATCCTATGGCTACACCTTC.